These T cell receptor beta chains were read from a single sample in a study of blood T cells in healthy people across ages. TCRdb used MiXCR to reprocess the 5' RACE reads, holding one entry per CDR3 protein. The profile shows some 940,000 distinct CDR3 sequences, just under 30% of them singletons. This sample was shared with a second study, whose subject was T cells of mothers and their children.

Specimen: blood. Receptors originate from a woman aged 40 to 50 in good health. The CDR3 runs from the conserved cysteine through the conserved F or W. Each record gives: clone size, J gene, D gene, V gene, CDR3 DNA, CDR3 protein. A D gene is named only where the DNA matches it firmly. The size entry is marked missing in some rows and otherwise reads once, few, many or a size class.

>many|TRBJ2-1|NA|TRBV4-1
TGCGCCAGCAGCCAATACAGTGAGCAGTTCTTC
CASSQYSEQFF
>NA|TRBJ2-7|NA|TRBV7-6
TGTGCCAGCAGTCCCTCGGGGGTCATGAGCTACGAGCAGTACTTC
CASSPSGVMSYEQYF
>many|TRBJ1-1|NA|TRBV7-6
TGTGCCAGCAGCTTGCAGGACGGAACTGAAGCTTTCTTT
CASSLQDGTEAFF
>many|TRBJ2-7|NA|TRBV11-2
TGTGCCAGCAGCTTAGATCAGCACGAGCAGTACTTC
CASSLDQHEQYF
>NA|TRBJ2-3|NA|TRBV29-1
TGCAGCGTTGAGGCAGTTGGAGATACGCAGTATTTT
CSVEAVGDTQYF
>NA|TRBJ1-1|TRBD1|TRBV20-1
TGCAGTGCTAGAGGGGAGGACAGGGGGCCGACTGAAGCTTTCTTT
CSARGEDRGPTEAFF
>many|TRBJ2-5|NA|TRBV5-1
TGCGCCAGCAGCTTATATCAAGAGACCCAGTACTTC
CASSLYQETQYF
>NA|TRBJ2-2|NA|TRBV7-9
TGTGCCATCCTGACAGTAACCGGGGAGCTGTTTTTT
CAILTVTGELFF
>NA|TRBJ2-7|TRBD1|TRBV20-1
TGCAGTGCGACCCCGGGACAGATCTACCACGAGCAGTACTTC
CSATPGQIYHEQYF
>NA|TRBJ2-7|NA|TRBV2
TGTGCCAGCGAAAGTCCGGGATGGAGCTCCTACGGGCAGTACTTC
CASESPGWSSYGQYF
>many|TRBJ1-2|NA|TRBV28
TGTGCCAGCAGAGTTCCCCCGGGGCTTGGGTATGGCTACACCTTC
CASRVPPGLGYGYTF
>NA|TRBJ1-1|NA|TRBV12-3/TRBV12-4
TGTGCCAGCAGCCCTAATCGGGGTAGGGGTAGTACTGAAGCTTTCTTT
CASSPNRGRGSTEAFF
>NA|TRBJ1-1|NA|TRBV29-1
TGCAGCGTTGACAAAGGGGTTACTGAAGCTTTCTTT
CSVDKGVTEAFF
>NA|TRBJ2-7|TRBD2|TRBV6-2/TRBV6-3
TGTGCCAGCAGTTTCGAAGCGGGGGGCCCCTACGAGCAGTACTTC
CASSFEAGGPYEQYF
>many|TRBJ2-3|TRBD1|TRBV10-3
TGTGCCATCAGGCCCCAGGGGGTGAGCACAGATACGCAGTATTTT
CAIRPQGVSTDTQYF
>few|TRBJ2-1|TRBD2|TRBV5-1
TGCGCCAGCAGCTTGAATAGCGGGGGCCCTAATGAGCAGTTCTTC
CASSLNSGGPNEQFF
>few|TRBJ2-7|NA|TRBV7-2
TGTGCCAGCAGCGCCCGGGGATACGAGCAGTACTTC
CASSARGYEQYF
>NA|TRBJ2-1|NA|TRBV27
TGTGCCAGCAGTTTATCGAATAGGGGGGCGTACAATGAGCAGTTCTTC
CASSLSNRGAYNEQFF
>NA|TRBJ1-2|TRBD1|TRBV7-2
TGTGCCAGCAGCCCCTTCGGACAGGGGTATGGCTACACCTTC
CASSPFGQGYGYTF
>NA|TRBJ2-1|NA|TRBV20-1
TGCAGTGCTAGGTGGCGCCACAATGAGCAGTTCTTC
CSARWRHNEQFF
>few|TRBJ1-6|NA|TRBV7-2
TGTGCCAGCACCGAAGACAGTAGTTATAATTCACCCCTCCACTTT
CASTEDSSYNSPLHF
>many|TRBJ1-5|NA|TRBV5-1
TGCGCCAGCAGCCCGGACAGCTCCAATCAGCCCCAGCATTTT
CASSPDSSNQPQHF
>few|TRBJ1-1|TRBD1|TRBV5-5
TGTGCCAGCAGCCCCTTACAGGGGAGGGACACTGAAGCTTTCTTT
CASSPLQGRDTEAFF
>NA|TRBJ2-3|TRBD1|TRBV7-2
TGTGCCAGCAGATTACCACAGGGGGCGCGGGGTACGCAGTATTTT
CASRLPQGARGTQYF
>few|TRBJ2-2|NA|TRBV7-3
TGTGCCAGCAGCCCGGGGGTAACCGGGGAGCTGTTTTTT
CASSPGVTGELFF
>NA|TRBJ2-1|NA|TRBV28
TGTGCCAGCAGTTTGATCGGGGGCAAACTCTCCTACAATGAGCGGTTCTTC
CASSLIGGKLSYNERFF
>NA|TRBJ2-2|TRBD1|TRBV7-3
TGTGCCAGCAGCCTAGACAGGGTCGGGGAGCTGTTTTTT
CASSLDRVGELFF
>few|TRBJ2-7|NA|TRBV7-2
TGTGCCAGCAGCTCCTTGGGGCGGGAGCAGTACTTC
CASSSLGREQYF
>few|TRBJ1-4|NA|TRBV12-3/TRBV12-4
TGTGCCAGCAGTTTAACAGGGCCCCGTGAAAAACTGTTTTTT
CASSLTGPREKLFF
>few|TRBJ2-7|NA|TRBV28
TGTGCCAGCAGTTTATTAGGCGACTCCCGCGGATACGAGCAGTACTTC
CASSLLGDSRGYEQYF
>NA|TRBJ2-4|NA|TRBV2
TGTGCCAGCAGTGAGGGGGCCGTTCAGTACTTC
CASSEGAVQYF
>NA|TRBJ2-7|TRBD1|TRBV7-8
TGTGCCAGCAGCTTTAGGACAGGGGCCTCCTACGAGCAGTACTTC
CASSFRTGASYEQYF
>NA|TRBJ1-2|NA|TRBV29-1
TGCAGCGTCCTGGACGGATATGGCTACACCTTC
CSVLDGYGYTF
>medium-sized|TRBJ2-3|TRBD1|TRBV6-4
TGTGCCAGCAGTGACGGGACAGGGGGCACAGATACGCAGTATTTT
CASSDGTGGTDTQYF
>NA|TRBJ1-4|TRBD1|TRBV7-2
TGTGCCAGCAGCTCCCAGGGAAGACTCAGGGGGGCTAATGAAAAACGGTTTTTT
CASSSQGRLRGANEKRFF
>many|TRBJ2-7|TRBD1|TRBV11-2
TGTGCCAGCAGCGCGGGACAGGGGTGGAACGAGCAGTACTTC
CASSAGQGWNEQYF
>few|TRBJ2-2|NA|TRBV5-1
TGCGCCAGCAGGAGTAAGCTGGGTAGTACCGGGGAGCTGTTTTTT
CASRSKLGSTGELFF
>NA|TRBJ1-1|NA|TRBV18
TGTGCCAGCTCACGACGGGAAGCTGAAGCTTTCTTT
CASSRREAEAFF
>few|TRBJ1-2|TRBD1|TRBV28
TGTGCCAGCGGACAGGGGTCTTTGAACTATGGCTACACCTTC
CASGQGSLNYGYTF
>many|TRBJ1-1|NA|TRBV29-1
TGCAGCGTTGGAGGGGGGATCATGAACACTGAAGCTTTCTTT
CSVGGGIMNTEAFF
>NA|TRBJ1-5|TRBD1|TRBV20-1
TGCAGTGCTAGACAGGGGGCTGGCAATCAGCCCCAGCATTTT
CSARQGAGNQPQHF
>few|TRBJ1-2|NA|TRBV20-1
TGCAGTGCTAGAGATACAGGGTTTGACTATGGCTACACCTTC
CSARDTGFDYGYTF
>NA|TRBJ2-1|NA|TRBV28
TGTGCCAGCATTCGGCAGGGCTACAATGAGCAGTTCTTC
CASIRQGYNEQFF
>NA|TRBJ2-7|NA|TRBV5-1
TGCGCCAGCAGCCCCAAGGTAAATCCTTGGGGGGCCGGTGAGCAGTACTTC
CASSPKVNPWGAGEQYF
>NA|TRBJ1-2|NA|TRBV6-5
TGTGCCAGCAGTTACGACAGTTCCTATGGCTACACCTTC
CASSYDSSYGYTF
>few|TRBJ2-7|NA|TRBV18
TGTGCCAGCTCACAACAGGGAAAATACGGCGGGAACGAGCAGTACTTC
CASSQQGKYGGNEQYF
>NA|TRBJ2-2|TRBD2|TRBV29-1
TGCAGCGTTGAAAACGTCCTAGCGGGAAGGGAAACCGGGGAGCTGTTTTTT
CSVENVLAGRETGELFF
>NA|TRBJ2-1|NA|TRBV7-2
TGTGCCAGCAGCTTAGATCGGGGTTCGGGGCAGTTCTTC
CASSLDRGSGQFF
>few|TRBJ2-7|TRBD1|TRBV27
TGTGCCAGCAGTTTCCGGGACAGAACCTACGAGCAGTACTTC
CASSFRDRTYEQYF
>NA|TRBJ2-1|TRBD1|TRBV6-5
TGTGCCAGCAGTCCGCTACAGGGGGCGACGAACAATGAGCAGTTCTTC
CASSPLQGATNNEQFF
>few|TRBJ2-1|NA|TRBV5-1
TGCGCCAGCAGCTTGAGGCAGACCATAGGCGAGCAGTTCTTC
CASSLRQTIGEQFF
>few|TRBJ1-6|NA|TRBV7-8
TGTGCCAGCAGCCCACTTATGGCAGGGCTTAATTCACCCCTCCACTTT
CASSPLMAGLNSPLHF
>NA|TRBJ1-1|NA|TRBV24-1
TGTGCCACCAGTGGCGTGGACACTGAAGCTTTCTTT
CATSGVDTEAFF
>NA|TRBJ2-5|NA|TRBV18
TGTGCCAGCTCACCTCTGGCTCCGGCTATGGAGACCCAGTACTTC
CASSPLAPAMETQYF
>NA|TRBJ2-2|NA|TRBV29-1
TGCAACGTTGACGGGGGCCGAAACACCGGGGAGCGGTTTTTT
CNVDGGRNTGERFF